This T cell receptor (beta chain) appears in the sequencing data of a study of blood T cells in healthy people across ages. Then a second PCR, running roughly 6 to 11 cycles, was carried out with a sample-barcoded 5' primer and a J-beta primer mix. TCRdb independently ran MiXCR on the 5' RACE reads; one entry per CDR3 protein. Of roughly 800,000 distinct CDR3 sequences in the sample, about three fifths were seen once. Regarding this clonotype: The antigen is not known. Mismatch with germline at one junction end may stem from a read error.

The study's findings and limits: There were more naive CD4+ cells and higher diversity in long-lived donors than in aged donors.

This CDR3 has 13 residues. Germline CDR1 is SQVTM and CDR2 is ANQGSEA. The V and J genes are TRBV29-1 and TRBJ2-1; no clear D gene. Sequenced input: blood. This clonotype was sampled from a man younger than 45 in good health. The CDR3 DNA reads TGCAGCGTTGAAGGGAGCTCCTACAGTGAGCAGTTCTTC. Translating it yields CSVEGSSYSEQFF.